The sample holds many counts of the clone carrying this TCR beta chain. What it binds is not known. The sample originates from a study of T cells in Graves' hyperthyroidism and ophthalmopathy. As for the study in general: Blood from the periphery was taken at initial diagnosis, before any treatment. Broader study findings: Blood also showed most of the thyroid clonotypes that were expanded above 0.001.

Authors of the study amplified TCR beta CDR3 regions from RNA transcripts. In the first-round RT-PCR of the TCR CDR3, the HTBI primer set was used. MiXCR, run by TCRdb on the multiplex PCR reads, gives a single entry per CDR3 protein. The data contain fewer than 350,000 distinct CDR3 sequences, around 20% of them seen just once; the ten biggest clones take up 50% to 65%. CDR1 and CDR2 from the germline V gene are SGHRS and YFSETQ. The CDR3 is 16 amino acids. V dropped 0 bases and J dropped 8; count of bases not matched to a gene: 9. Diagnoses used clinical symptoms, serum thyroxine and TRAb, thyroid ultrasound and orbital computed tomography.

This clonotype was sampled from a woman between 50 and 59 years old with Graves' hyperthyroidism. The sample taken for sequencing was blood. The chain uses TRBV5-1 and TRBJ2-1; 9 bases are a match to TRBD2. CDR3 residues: CASSLDWAGGGDEQFF. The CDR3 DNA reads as TGCGCCAGCAGCTTGGATTGGGCGGGGGGGGGCGATGAGCAGTTCTTC.